Each of the 8 T cell receptor beta chains below was sequenced from the same sample in a study of T cells in Graves' hyperthyroidism and ophthalmopathy. Amplification of TCR beta CDR3 regions was performed using RNA transcripts as template. RT-PCR in the first round (using the HTBI primer set) targeted the TCR CDR3. TCRdb ran MiXCR on the multiplex PCR reads and lists one entry per CDR3 protein. This sample has hundreds of thousands of distinct CDR3 sequences, with approximately 14% found just once. The specimen was blood. Receptor source: a woman between 25 and 40 years old with Graves' hyperthyroidism that later progressed to Graves' ophthalmopathy.

There are many counts of this clonotype. The chain employs TRBV12-3 or TRBV12-4 and TRBJ1-5, with TRBD1 matching 8 bases. With 4 bases clipped from V and 5 bases from J, the junction kept 10 bases outside the gene matches. The CDR3 covers 16 residues. The CDR3 loop reads CASSSPYGQGDQPQHF. The CDR3 bases are TGTGCCAGCAGTTCCCCTTATGGACAGGGAGATCAGCCCCAGCATTTT.

In its sample, this clonotype was seen many times. The rearrangement joins TRBV6-5 to TRBJ1-5; unclear D gene. CDR1 is MNHEY, CDR2 SVGAGI, per germline. This CDR3 is built from 14 residues. V lost 0 bases and J lost 7, with 10 bases in between. The CDR3 reads CASSYSAGEQPQHF. The CDR3 region has the DNA TGTGCCAGCAGTTACTCTGCGGGTGAACAGCCCCAGCATTTT.

This clonotype was detected many times. This chain uses TRBV6-1 with TRBJ1-1, with no clear D. From germline, CDR1 is MNHNS and CDR2 SASEGT. This CDR3 has 13 amino acids. The V gene lost 0 bases and the J gene lost 1 base, with 3 bases spanning the gap. The CDR3 is CASSEAGNTEAFF. In nucleotides, the CDR3 is TGTGCCAGCAGTGAAGCGGGGAACACTGAAGCTTTCTTT.

There are many counts of this clonotype. The rearrangement uses TRBV7-3 and TRBJ2-4; D may be TRBD1 or TRBD2 (6 bases each). Per germline, CDR1 SGHTA and CDR2 FQGTGA. V dropped 8 bases and J dropped 0 bases, with 17 bases sitting between them. The length of the CDR3 is 16 residues. The CDR3 DNA sequence: TGTGCCAGCCATGGGGGGCCGTTTCTAGCCAAAAACATTCAGTACTTC. Protein sequence: CASHGGPFLAKNIQYF.

By frequency in the sample, this clonotype is medium-sized. The chain recombines TRBV11-1 with TRBJ1-2; D perhaps matches TRBD1 (5 bases). Trimming took off 2 bases at V and 3 bases at J, with 10 bases between the two ends. The CDR3 totals 14 residues. Germline V gives CDR1 SGHAT, CDR2 FQDESV (reference sequence). This CDR3 reads CASSLTTDYYGYTF. The DNA for the CDR3 is TGTGCCAGCAGCTTAACGACAGATTACTATGGCTACACCTTC.

This clonotype has a handful of counts. This chain uses TRBV6-6 with TRBJ2-7; 7 positions match TRBD1. Germline CDR1 MNHNY, CDR2 SVGAGI (reference sequence). The CDR3 is made up of 16 amino acids. With V trimmed by 0 bases and J by 6 bases, 11 bases remained unmatched. The DNA for the CDR3 is TGTGCCAGCAGTTACTCGACCAGGGGGAGTAGTAGCGAGCAGTACTTC. It specifies CASSYSTRGSSSEQYF.

The chain couples TRBV29-1 to TRBJ2-7, with 9 bases matching TRBD1. This CDR3 has 14 amino acids. V gave up 4 bases and J gave up 1 base; unmatched junction bases: 5. Germline lookup yields CDR1 SQVTM and CDR2 ANQGSEA. The CDR3 DNA reads as TGCAGCGTTGTATGGGACAGGGTATCCTACGAGCAGTACTTC. Its protein product is CSVVWDRVSYEQYF.

This clonotype was seen at least ten times. This chain links TRBV12-5 with TRBJ2-3; D might be TRBD1 (6 bases). Germline V gene sequence: CDR1 LGHNT, CDR2 FRNRAP. The CDR3 has 13 amino acids. The V gene lost 6 bases and the J gene lost 0 bases, with 7 bases spanning the gap. CDR3 nucleotides: TGTGCTAGTGGACAGGGAAGCACAGATACGCAGTATTTT. Translating it yields CASGQGSTDTQYF.